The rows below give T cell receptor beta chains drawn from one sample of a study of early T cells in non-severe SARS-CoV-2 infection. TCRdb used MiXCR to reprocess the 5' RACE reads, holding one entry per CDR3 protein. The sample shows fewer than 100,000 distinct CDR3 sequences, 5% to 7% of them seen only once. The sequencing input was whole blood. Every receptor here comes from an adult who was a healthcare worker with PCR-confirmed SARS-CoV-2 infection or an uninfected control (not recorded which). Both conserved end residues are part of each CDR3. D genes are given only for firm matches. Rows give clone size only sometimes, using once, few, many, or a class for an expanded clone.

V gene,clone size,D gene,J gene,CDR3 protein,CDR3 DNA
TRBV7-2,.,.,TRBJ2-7,CASSPEGWYEQYF,TGTGCCAGCAGCCCGGAGGGCTGGTACGAGCAGTACTTC
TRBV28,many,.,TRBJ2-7,CASSLPRGQQYF,TGTGCCAGCAGTTTGCCCAGGGGTCAGCAGTACTTC
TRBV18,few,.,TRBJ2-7,CASSQPGRRNEQYF,TGTGCCAGCTCACAACCGGGACGGAGGAACGAGCAGTACTTC
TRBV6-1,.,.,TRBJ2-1,CASLPGTESYNEQFF,TGTGCCAGTCTCCCCGGGACTGAATCCTACAATGAGCAGTTCTTC
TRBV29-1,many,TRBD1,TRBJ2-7,CSVGTGIYEQYF,TGCAGCGTAGGGACAGGGATTTACGAGCAGTACTTC
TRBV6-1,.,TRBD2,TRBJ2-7,CASSAGLAGVEQYF,TGTGCCAGCAGTGCGGGACTAGCGGGGGTCGAGCAGTACTTC
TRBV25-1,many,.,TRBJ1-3,CASSAAGTHSGNTIYF,TGTGCCAGCAGTGCGGCCGGGACGCACTCTGGAAACACCATATATTTT
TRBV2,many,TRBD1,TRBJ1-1,CASSGTGVNTEAFF,TGTGCCAGCAGTGGGACAGGGGTGAACACTGAAGCTTTCTTT
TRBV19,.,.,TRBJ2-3,CASSMLRGAGDTDTQYF,TGTGCCAGTAGTATGCTGCGCGGGGCAGGAGACACAGATACGCAGTATTTT
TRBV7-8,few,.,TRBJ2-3,CATQEGAGADTQYF,TGTGCCACCCAGGAGGGGGCAGGGGCCGATACGCAGTATTTT
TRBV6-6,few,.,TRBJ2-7,CASSPRGSEAEQYF,TGTGCCAGCAGTCCCAGGGGAAGCGAGGCCGAGCAGTACTTC
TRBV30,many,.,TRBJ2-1,CAWSVSSSYNEQFF,TGTGCCTGGAGTGTATCAAGCTCCTACAATGAGCAGTTCTTC
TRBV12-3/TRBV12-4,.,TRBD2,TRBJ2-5,CASSTGASGKQETQYF,TGTGCCAGCTCTACTGGGGCTAGCGGGAAACAAGAGACCCAGTACTTC
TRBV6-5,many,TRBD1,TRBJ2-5,CASSSQGALQETQYF,TGTGCCAGCAGTTCCCAGGGGGCCCTCCAAGAGACCCAGTACTTC
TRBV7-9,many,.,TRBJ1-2,CASSLSPRYGYTF,TGTGCCAGCAGCTTGAGTCCCCGTTATGGCTACACCTTC
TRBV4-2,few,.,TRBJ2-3,CASSQGLGSTDTQYF,TGTGCCAGCAGCCAAGGACTAGGATCCACAGATACGCAGTATTTT
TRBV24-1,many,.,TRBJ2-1,CATSVGGSYNEQFF,TGTGCCACCAGTGTTGGGGGCTCCTACAATGAGCAGTTCTTC
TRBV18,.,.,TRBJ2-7,CASSGQGMREQYF,TGTGCCAGCTCAGGGCAGGGAATGCGCGAGCAGTACTTC
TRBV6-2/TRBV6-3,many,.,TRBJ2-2,CASSYLAGELFF,TGTGCCAGCAGTTACTTGGCCGGGGAGCTGTTTTTT
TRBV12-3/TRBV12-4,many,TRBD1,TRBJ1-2,CASSLPGGLGYTF,TGTGCCAGCAGTTTGCCAGGGGGCTTGGGCTACACCTTC
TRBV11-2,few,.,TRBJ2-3,CASSLNPSKDTQYF,TGTGCCAGCAGCTTAAATCCTAGCAAGGATACGCAGTATTTT
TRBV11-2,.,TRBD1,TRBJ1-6,CASSPGQGDSPLHF,TGTGCCAGCAGCCCCGGACAGGGGGATTCACCCCTCCACTTT
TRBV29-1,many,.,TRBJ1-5,CSVVLDDLSNQPQHF,TGCAGCGTTGTACTGGATGACCTTAGCAATCAGCCCCAGCATTTT
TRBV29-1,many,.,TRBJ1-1,CSVEGVMGRNTEAFF,TGCAGCGTTGAAGGTGTCATGGGGAGGAACACTGAAGCTTTCTTT
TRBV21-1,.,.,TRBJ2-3,CASSTREIAEDTQYF,TGTGCCAGCAGCACGAGGGAAATAGCAGAAGATACGCAGTATTTT
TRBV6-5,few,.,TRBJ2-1,CASSVRAPGFNEQFF,TGTGCCAGCAGTGTCAGGGCCCCAGGTTTTAATGAGCAGTTCTTC
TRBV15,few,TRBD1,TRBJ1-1,CATSRPAQTGANTEAFF,TGTGCCACCAGCAGGCCCGCCCAGACAGGGGCGAACACTGAAGCTTTCTTT
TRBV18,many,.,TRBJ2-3,CASSPRRRGETDTQYF,TGTGCCAGCTCACCACGGCGACGGGGAGAAACAGATACGCAGTATTTT
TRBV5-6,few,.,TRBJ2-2,CASSLYGLNTGELFF,TGTGCCAGCAGCTTGTACGGGCTGAACACCGGGGAGCTGTTTTTT
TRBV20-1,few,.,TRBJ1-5,CSAGAGDYSNQPQHF,TGCAGTGCAGGGGCAGGGGATTATAGCAATCAGCCCCAGCATTTT
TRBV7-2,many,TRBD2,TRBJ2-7,CASSLGAGGLGYEQYF,TGTGCCAGCAGCTTAGGAGCGGGAGGATTGGGCTACGAGCAGTACTTC
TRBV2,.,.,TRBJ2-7,CASSGGRDHYEQYF,TGTGCCAGCAGTGGGGGACGGGACCACTACGAGCAGTACTTC
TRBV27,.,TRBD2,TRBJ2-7,CASSLTTSGAYEQYF,TGTGCCAGCAGCCTAACGACTAGCGGTGCCTACGAGCAGTACTTC
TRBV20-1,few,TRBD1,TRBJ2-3,CSGQGTDTQYF,TGCAGCGGACAGGGCACAGATACGCAGTATTTT
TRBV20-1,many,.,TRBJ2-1,CSAREGGGSYNEQFF,TGCAGTGCTAGGGAGGGGGGCGGCTCCTACAATGAGCAGTTCTTC
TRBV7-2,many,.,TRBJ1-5,CASSLAGRRQPQHF,TGTGCCAGCAGCTTAGCAGGGAGAAGACAGCCCCAGCATTTT
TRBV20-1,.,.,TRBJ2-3,CSASDSGRYTDTQYF,TGCAGTGCTTCCGATTCGGGACGCTACACAGATACGCAGTATTTT
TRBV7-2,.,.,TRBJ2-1,CASSLPRKDEQFF,TGTGCCAGCAGCTTACCCCGGAAGGATGAGCAGTTCTTC
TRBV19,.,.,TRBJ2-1,CASTSGGGALEQFF,.
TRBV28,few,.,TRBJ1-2,CASRPGNSYGYTF,TGTGCCAGCAGACCCGGTAACTCCTATGGCTACACCTTC
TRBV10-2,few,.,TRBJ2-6,CASSEARSSGANVLTF,TGCGCCAGCAGTGAGGCCCGATCCTCTGGGGCCAACGTCCTGACTTTC
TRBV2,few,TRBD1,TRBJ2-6,CASSAGQGINSGANVLTF,TGTGCCAGCAGTGCCGGACAGGGGATTAACTCTGGGGCCAACGTCCTGACTTTC
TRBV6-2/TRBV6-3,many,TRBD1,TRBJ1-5,CASNGQGGNQPQHF,TGTGCCAGCAACGGACAGGGAGGCAATCAGCCCCAGCATTTT
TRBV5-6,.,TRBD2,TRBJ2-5,CASSLERIAGRETQYF,TGTGCCAGCAGCTTAGAGAGGATAGCGGGCAGAGAGACCCAGTACTTC
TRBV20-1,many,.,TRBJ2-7,CSARLGSYEQYF,TGCAGTGCTAGACTAGGGAGCTACGAGCAGTACTTC
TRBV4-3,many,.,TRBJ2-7,CASSPGPGYEQYF,TGCGCCAGCAGCCCGGGACCGGGGTACGAGCAGTACTTC
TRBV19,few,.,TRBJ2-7,CASSISASSYEQYF,TGTGCCAGTAGTATTTCTGCTAGCTCCTACGAGCAGTACTTC
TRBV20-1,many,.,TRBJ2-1,CSGLVGLDEQFF,TGCAGTGGATTGGTGGGTCTTGATGAGCAGTTCTTC
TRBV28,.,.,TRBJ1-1,CASSFSGRSSLYTEAFF,TGTGCCAGCAGTTTTAGTGGCCGCTCGAGTTTATACACTGAAGCTTTCTTT
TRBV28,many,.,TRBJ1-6,CASSFKRYSPLHF,TGTGCCAGCAGTTTCAAACGGTATTCACCCCTCCACTTT
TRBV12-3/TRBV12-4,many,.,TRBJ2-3,CASSFFGQNTDTQYF,TGTGCCAGCAGTTTCTTCGGACAGAACACAGATACGCAGTATTTT
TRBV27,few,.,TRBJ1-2,CASSSRGRVSYGYTF,TGTGCCAGCAGTTCCCGCGGGAGGGTGAGCTATGGCTACACCTTC
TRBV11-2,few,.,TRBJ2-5,CASSRTEETQYF,TGTGCCAGCAGCCGGACGGAAGAGACCCAGTACTTC
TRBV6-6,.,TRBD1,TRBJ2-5,CASSYDRAETQYF,TGTGCCAGCAGTTATGACAGGGCGGAGACCCAGTACTTC
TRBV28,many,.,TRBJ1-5,CASRVQSSNQPQHF,TGTGCCAGCAGGGTACAGAGCAGCAATCAGCCCCAGCATTTT
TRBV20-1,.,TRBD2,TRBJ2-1,CSARDWASGSGNEQFF,TGCAGTGCTAGAGATTGGGCTAGCGGGAGCGGCAATGAGCAGTTCTTC
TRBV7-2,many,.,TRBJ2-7,CASSLAGTRGEQYF,TGTGCCAGCAGCTTAGCGGGTACCCGGGGCGAGCAGTACTTC
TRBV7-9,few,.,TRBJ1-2,CASSLAGGGGGGYTF,TGTGCCAGCAGCTTAGCGGGAGGCGGGGGCGGCGGCTACACCTTC
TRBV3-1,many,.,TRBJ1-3,CASSPLDVGNTIYF,TGTGCCAGCAGCCCATTGGACGTCGGAAACACCATATATTTT
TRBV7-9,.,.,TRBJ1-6,CASSSRDGNNSPLHF,TGTGCCAGCAGCTCCCGGGACGGAAATAATTCACCCCTCCACTTT